Shown below are 11 T cell receptor beta chains from a single sample sequenced in a study of cytomegalovirus exposure and HLA in healthy donors. Method: immunoSEQ multiplex PCR; TCRdb's copy keeps in-frame clones and lacks some. The sample records about 95,000 clones, about 85% being singletons. Sequenced material: PBMCs. The receptors were gathered from a man aged 18 to 29 in good health and CMV-seropositive.

Only one count was recorded for this clone. The rearrangement uses TRBV7-9 and TRBJ2-5; 10 bases fit TRBD2. CDR1 SEHNR and CDR2 FQNEAQ come from the germline V gene (reference sequence). V shed 2 bases, J shed 1 base, and the junction held 1 base outside the gene matches. This CDR3 spans 15 amino acids. The DNA for the CDR3 is TGTGCCAGCAGCTTAACTAGCGGGGCCCAAGAGACCCAGTACTTC. It is translated as CASSLTSGAQETQYF.

V gene TRBV19 combines with J gene TRBJ2-1; 7 bases map to TRBD2. The ends lost 10 bases at V and 2 bases at J; junction bases unmatched: 5. This CDR3 contains 13 residues. The V gene's germline CDR1 is LNHDA and CDR2 SQIVND (reference sequence). The CDR3 DNA is TGTGCCACCAGCGGGACTCCCTACAATGAGCAGTTCTTC. Translation gives CATSGTPYNEQFF. Filled out from reference TRBV19 and TRBJ2-1, the complete variable domain reads DGGITQSPKYLFRKEGQNVTLSCEQNLNHDAMYWYRQDPGQGLRLIYYSQIVNDFQKGDIAEGYSVSREKKESFPLTVTSAQKNPTAFYLCATSGTPYNEQFFGPGTRLTVL.

The rearrangement links TRBV5-8 to TRBJ2-7; 7 bases align to TRBD1. V was pared by 1 base and J by 0 bases, with 10 bases of the junction left unmatched. CDR1 and CDR2 (germline): SGHTS, YDEGEE. The CDR3 is 17 residues long. The CDR3 region is CASSLRGLWSVSYEQYF. CDR3 nucleotides: TGTGCCAGCAGCTTGAGGGGGCTCTGGAGTGTCTCCTACGAGCAGTACTTC.

V is TRBV6-1 and J is TRBJ2-3; TRBD2 agrees at 8 bases. The germline V gene encodes CDR1 MNHNS and CDR2 SASEGT. The CDR3 extends over 14 amino acids. J gave up 2 bases and V 8 bases, and 6 bases lay outside the gene matches. CDR3 coding DNA: TGTGCCAGCCTCGGGAGGGCTAACACAGATACGCAGTATTTT. This sequence encodes CASLGRANTDTQYF.

The chain combines TRBV23-1 with TRBJ1-5, with D possibly TRBD1 on 5 matching bases. TRBV23-1 is noted as an ORF with a role that remains uncertain. V lost 2 bases to trimming and J lost 0 bases, with 17 bases between them. The CDR3 totals 18 residues. Here the CDR3 DNA reads TGCGCCAGCAGTCAAGAACCCCAGGGCCGAGTTAGCAATCAGCCCCAGCATTTT. Protein: CASSQEPQGRVSNQPQHF.

The rearrangement uses TRBV6-1 and TRBJ2-7; D gene unclear. CDR3 length: 14 amino acids. Trimming shortened V by 5 bases and J by 3 bases, and 14 bases separated the two germline ends. The germline V gene encodes CDR1 MNHNS and CDR2 SASEGT. This CDR3 is CASSIYGPDYEQYV. DNA for the CDR3: TGTGCCAGCAGTATATATGGGCCCGACTACGAGCAGTACGTC.

The chain recombines TRBV7-2 with TRBJ1-2; D uncertain. The V gene's germline CDR1 is SGHTA and CDR2 FQGNSA. V gave up 5 bases and J gave up 4 bases, with 14 bases separating them. This CDR3 region has 14 residues. CDR3 sequence: CASSTRRSGYGYTF. The CDR3 region has the DNA TGTGCCAGCAGCACCCGGAGATCCGGCTATGGCTACACCTTC.

The rearrangement uses TRBV11-2 and TRBJ1-3; D uncertain. Trimming left V 3 bases short and J 3 bases short, with 9 bases between. Germline assignment: CDR1 SGHAT and CDR2 FQNNGV. This CDR3 contains 14 residues. DNA of the CDR3: TGTGCCAGCAGCTTCACCGGGAGTGGAAACACCATATATTTT. Amino acids: CASSFTGSGNTIYF.

The chain uses TRBV6-1 and TRBJ2-7; 9 bases fit TRBD1. The CDR3 length is 15 residues. CDR1 and CDR2 from the germline V gene are MNHNS and SASEGT. V was clipped by 6 bases and J by 5 bases; unmatched bases: 11. This CDR3 is CASRGQGSISDEQYV. For the CDR3, the DNA is TGTGCCAGCAGGGGACAGGGTAGTATATCGGACGAGCAGTACGTC.

The V call is TRBV29-1, the J call TRBJ2-5; TRBD2 agrees at 16 bases. The germline CDR1 and CDR2 sequences are SQVTM and ANQGSEA. This CDR3 comprises 15 residues. The V segment lost 5 bases and the J segment 4 bases; nucleotides outside the gene matches: 4. CDR3 loop: CSVPGTSGRGETQYF. The DNA for the CDR3 is TGCAGCGTTCCTGGGACTAGCGGGAGGGGAGAGACCCAGTACTTC.

This rearrangement joins TRBV15 to TRBJ2-7, with 13 bases matching TRBD2. Germline V lookup: CDR1 LNHNV, CDR2 YYDKDF (reference sequence). Trimming took 4 bases from V and 3 from J; bases not matched to a gene: 6. CDR3 length: 16 residues. As DNA, the CDR3 is TGTGCCACCAGCATGACTAGCGGGAGGAAGCGCTACGAGCAGTACTTC. Residues: CATSMTSGRKRYEQYF.